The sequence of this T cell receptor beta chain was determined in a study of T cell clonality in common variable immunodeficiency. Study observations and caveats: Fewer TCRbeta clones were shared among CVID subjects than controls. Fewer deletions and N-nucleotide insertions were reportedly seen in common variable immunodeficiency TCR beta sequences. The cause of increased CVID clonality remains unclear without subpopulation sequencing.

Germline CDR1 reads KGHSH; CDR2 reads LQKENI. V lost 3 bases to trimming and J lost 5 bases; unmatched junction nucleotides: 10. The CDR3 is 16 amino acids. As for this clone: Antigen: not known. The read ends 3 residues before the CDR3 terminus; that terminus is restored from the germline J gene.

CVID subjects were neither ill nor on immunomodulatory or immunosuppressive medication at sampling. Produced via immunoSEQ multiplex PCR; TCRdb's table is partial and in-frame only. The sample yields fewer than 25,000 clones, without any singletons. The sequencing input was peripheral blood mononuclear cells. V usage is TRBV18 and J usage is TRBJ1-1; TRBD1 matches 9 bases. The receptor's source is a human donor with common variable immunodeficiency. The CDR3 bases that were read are TGTGCCAGCTCACCGGGACAGGGTCGAAGGGAAACTGAA. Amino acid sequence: CASSPGQGRRETE. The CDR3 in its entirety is CASSPGQGRRETEAFF.